This entry is about one TCR beta chain. This record comes from a study of control samples from healthy donors and cancer patients. Sequencing used immunoSEQ multiplex PCR; TCRdb keeps in-frame clones, though not all of them. The sample records 55,000 to 70,000 clones, under 95% being singletons. The trim removed 4 bases at V and 5 bases at J, leaving 4 bases unmatched. CDR1 is SNHLY, CDR2 FYNNEI, per germline. This CDR3 has 15 residues. The receptor was isolated from a man aged 25-45 years with colorectal cancer. The sample consisted of PBMCs. The chain combines TRBV2 with TRBJ2-7; TRBD2 matches 14 bases. The CDR3 loop is CASSASGLAGDEQYV. CDR3 DNA: TGTGCCAGCAGTGCGTCGGGACTAGCGGGGGACGAGCAGTACGTC.